The 19 T cell receptor beta chains in this list originate from one sample, sequenced in a study of tissue T cells after allogeneic stem cell transplantation (dated by TCRdb to between 2022 and 2023). Libraries were built with the immunoSEQ multiplex PCR assay. The clones in this table, taken by TCRdb from immuneACCESS, are in-frame only. Not every clone is retained; where verified, under half of the shortfall comes from an unresolved V gene, and the cause of the rest is unknown. Across this sample there are around 2,500 clones, with about 71% seen only once. The top ten clonotypes cover roughly 15% of the sample. The time point label, read with the paper, signifies: human tissue collected at research (rapid) autopsy. Over a roughly three-year period, a research-autopsy study prospectively enrolled about seven adult allo-HCT recipients who had steroid-refractory GVHD. The source material was colon tissue, sampled at autopsy. The receptor set was obtained from a male patient over 55 with steroid-refractory graft-versus-host disease after an allogeneic stem cell transplant. Following a transplant, some T cells may be graft donor cells, not patient cells.

The chain has TRBV5-1 and TRBJ2-1; 7 bases are shared with TRBD2. The V gene's germline CDR1 is SGHRS and CDR2 YFSETQ. This CDR3 comprises 14 residues. J gave up 0 bases and V 6 bases, and 3 bases lay outside the gene matches. The CDR3 DNA is TGCGCCAGCACCCCGGGAGGCTCCTACAATGAGCAGTTCTTC. Encoded protein: CASTPGGSYNEQFF.

The chain uses TRBV2 and TRBJ2-7, with a weak D call TRBD1 (5 bases). The V end lost 5 bases, the J end lost 2 bases, and 13 bases lay between the germline ends. Per germline, CDR1 SNHLY and CDR2 FYNNEI. This CDR3 is 14 amino acids long. The CDR3 sequence: CASSLEGQAYEQYF. The CDR3 DNA reads TGTGCCAGCAGTTTAGAAGGACAAGCCTACGAGCAGTACTTC.

The chain carries TRBV19 and TRBJ1-5; 9 bases are shared with TRBD1. Trimming removed 6 bases from V and 12 bases from J; junction bases left unmatched: 6. The CDR3 contains 12 residues. Germline V CDR1 and CDR2: LNHDA, SQIVND (reference sequence). The CDR3 sequence: CASRLGQGSQHF. As DNA, the CDR3 is TGTGCCAGTAGACTGGGACAGGGTAGCCAGCATTTT.

V and J are TRBV19 and TRBJ2-7; a weak D match, TRBD1 (6 bases). V dropped 4 bases and J dropped 0 bases, with 13 bases sitting between them. The CDR3 contains 15 residues. Germline lookup yields CDR1 LNHDA and CDR2 SQIVND (reference sequence). CDR3 bases: TGTGCCAGTAGTAAACAGGGTAAGAGCTCCTACGAGCAGTACTTC. Translation gives CASSKQGKSSYEQYF.

The V gene is TRBV5-1, the J gene TRBJ2-3, with 14 bases lining up with TRBD2. The CDR3 consists of 18 residues. Germline trimming cut 4 bases from V and 3 bases from J; bases unmatched to any gene: 10. The V gene's germline CDR1 is SGHRS and CDR2 YFSETQ. In DNA, the CDR3 is TGCGCCAGCAGCGAGACTAGCGGGGGGGCCCTTGATACAGATACGCAGTATTTT. Protein product: CASSETSGGALDTDTQYF.

The J gene is TRBJ2-7, the V gene TRBV5-5; possibly TRBD1 for D (6 bases). This CDR3 spans 15 amino acids. Trimming shortened V by 3 bases and J by 0 bases, and 13 bases separated the two germline ends. Germline CDR1 and CDR2: SGHKS and YYEKEE (reference sequence). In DNA, the CDR3 is TGTGCCAGCAGCTCCGGACAGTTAAGCTCCTACGAGCAGTACTTC. Its protein product is CASSSGQLSSYEQYF.

This rearrangement joins TRBV5-1 to TRBJ1-1, with TRBD1 as a possible D gene (5 bases). Germline V gene lookup returns CDR1 SGHRS and CDR2 YFSETQ. This CDR3 is 13 amino acids long. With 0 bases removed from V and 4 bases from J, the gap between germline ends came to 7 bases. As DNA, the CDR3 is TGCGCCAGCAGCTTGGCGGGGGTCACTGAAGCTTTCTTT. Translation gives CASSLAGVTEAFF. The complete variable domain, with remaining parts taken from reference TRBV5-1 and TRBJ1-1, reads KAGVTQTPRYLIKTRGQQVTLSCSPISGHRSVSWYQQTPGQGLQFLFEYFSETQRNKGNFPGRFSGRQFSNSRSEMNVSTLELGDSALYLCASSLAGVTEAFFGQGTRLTVV.

The CDR3 DNA follows: TGTGCCAGCACGGGACAGGGCCAAGGCGACTCACCCCTCCACTTT. Protein: CASTGQGQGDSPLHF. The V gene is TRBV2, the J gene TRBJ1-6; 9 bases line up with TRBD1. Trimming removed 7 bases from V and 10 bases from J; junction bases left unmatched: 11. Germline V lookup: CDR1 SNHLY, CDR2 FYNNEI. The CDR3 spans 15 residues. Full variable domain (rest looked up from reference TRBV2 and TRBJ1-6): EPEVTQTPSHQVTQMGQEVILRCVPISNHLYFYWYRQILGQKVEFLVSFYNNEISEKSEIFDDQFSVERPDGSNFTLKIRSTKLEDSAMYFCASTGQGQGDSPLHFGNGTRLTVT.

The chain recombines TRBV19 with TRBJ1-5; D not certain. The CDR3 runs 15 residues. V was shortened by 10 bases and J by 0 bases, with 16 bases between the two germline ends. In germline, CDR1 is LNHDA, CDR2 SQIVND (reference sequence). The CDR3 sequence is CATAIVAGSNQPQHF. Here the CDR3 DNA reads TGTGCCACTGCCATCGTCGCGGGTAGCAATCAGCCCCAGCATTTT.

This chain uses TRBV25-1 with TRBJ1-2, with TRBD1 matching over 7 bases. After removal of 2 bases from V and 7 bases from J, the junction contained 10 bases not matched to a gene. The CDR3 has 15 residues. Germline V gene lookup returns CDR1 MGHDK and CDR2 SYGVNS. The CDR3 sequence: CASSEPLGRGIGYTF. The CDR3 bases are TGTGCCAGCAGTGAACCTTTGGGCAGGGGGATTGGCTACACCTTC.

This rearrangement joins TRBV29-1 to TRBJ2-3; TRBD2 matches at 10 bases. Germline values: CDR1 SQVTM, CDR2 ANQGSEA. This CDR3 region has 14 residues. V trimming: 8 bases; J trimming: 6 bases; junction bases outside the gene matches: 11. The chain's CDR3 is CSWVLAGSSDTQYF. The CDR3 bases are TGCAGCTGGGTACTAGCGGGGTCCTCGGATACGCAGTATTTT.

The J gene is TRBJ1-4, the V gene TRBV2; the match to TRBD1 covers 9 bases. The ends lost 7 bases at V and 4 bases at J; junction bases unmatched: 4. Germline V gene sequence: CDR1 SNHLY, CDR2 FYNNEI. CDR3 length: 14 amino acids. CDR3 sequence reads: CASKPTGGNEKLFF. The CDR3 nucleotides read TGTGCCAGCAAGCCGACAGGGGGTAATGAAAAACTGTTTTTT. Full variable domain (rest looked up from reference TRBV2 and TRBJ1-4): EPEVTQTPSHQVTQMGQEVILRCVPISNHLYFYWYRQILGQKVEFLVSFYNNEISEKSEIFDDQFSVERPDGSNFTLKIRSTKLEDSAMYFCASKPTGGNEKLFFGSGTQLSVL.

The gene calls are TRBV14 and TRBJ1-6; 9 nucleotides agree with TRBD1. Germline lookup yields CDR1 SGHDN and CDR2 FVKESK. V shed 4 bases and J 10 bases; nucleotides not matched to a gene: 11. This CDR3 has 16 amino acids. CDR3 region: CASSLRRGQGNSPLHF. CDR3 nucleotides: TGTGCCAGCAGCCTGCGCCGCGGACAGGGGAACTCACCCCTCCACTTT. The variable domain in full, completed from reference TRBV14 and TRBJ1-6, reads EAGVTQFPSHSVIEKGQTVTLRCDPISGHDNLYWYRRVMGKEIKFLLHFVKESKQDESGMPNNRFLAERTGGTYSTLKVQPAELEDSGVYFCASSLRRGQGNSPLHFGNGTRLTVT.

This sequence joins TRBV5-5 and TRBJ1-5; TRBD1 matches at 8 bases. The germline gives CDR1 SGHKS, CDR2 YYEKEE (reference sequence). This CDR3 comprises 14 residues. Unmatched junction bases numbered 6, after V lost 4 bases and J lost 6 bases. The CDR3 DNA sequence: TGTGCCAGCAGCCCAGGACAGGGTGGTCAGCCCCAGCATTTT. Translation gives CASSPGQGGQPQHF.

The chain uses TRBV28 and TRBJ2-3; a weak D match, TRBD2 (6 bases). The germline V and J ends were trimmed by 6 bases and 1 base, with 8 bases remaining between them. The CDR3 runs 13 residues. Germline lookup yields CDR1 MDHEN and CDR2 SYDVKM. The CDR3 sequence: CASRRDRTDTQYF. Written as DNA, the CDR3 is TGTGCCAGCAGGCGGGATCGCACAGATACGCAGTATTTT.

The chain links TRBV19 to TRBJ1-5; the match to TRBD1 covers 9 bases. With 5 bases clipped from V and 3 bases from J, the junction kept 8 bases outside the gene matches. CDR3 length: 16 amino acids. Germline V gene sequence: CDR1 LNHDA, CDR2 SQIVND (reference sequence). The CDR3 nucleotides are TGTGCCAGTAGTTCCGGGACAGGGCGGTCCAATCAGCCCCAGCATTTT. This translates into CASSSGTGRSNQPQHF.

This chain connects TRBV12-3 or TRBV12-4 to TRBJ2-4, with D unclear. This CDR3 has 13 amino acids. The V and J ends lost 3 bases and 0 bases respectively, with 3 bases between them. The CDR3 sequence: CASSFLAKNIQYF. For the CDR3, the DNA is TGTGCCAGCAGTTTTTTAGCCAAAAACATTCAGTACTTC.

This clone was seen more than once but under ten times. The V gene is TRBV6-1, the J gene TRBJ2-7; 8 bases align to TRBD2. The V segment lost 4 bases and the J segment 0 bases; nucleotides outside the gene matches: 11. The CDR3 has 17 amino acids. Germline V gene sequence: CDR1 MNHNS, CDR2 SASEGT. In nucleotides, the CDR3 is TGTGCCAGCAGTGGTGGTCTCGGGAGGGTCGGCTCCTACGAGCAGTACTTC. Translation gives CASSGGLGRVGSYEQYF.

The V and J genes are TRBV7-2 and TRBJ1-2, with 8 bases identical to TRBD1. The junction had 7 bases not matched to a gene; V was cut back by 2 bases and J by 2 bases. Germline V gene sequence: CDR1 SGHTA, CDR2 FQGNSA. This CDR3 is 16 amino acids long. CDR3 amino acids: CASSLNPTGANYGYTF. CDR3 nucleotide sequence: TGTGCCAGCAGCTTAAACCCGACAGGGGCGAACTATGGCTACACCTTC. Supplemented by reference TRBV7-2 and TRBJ1-2, the full variable domain reads GAGVSQSPSNKVTEKGKDVELRCDPISGHTALYWYRQSLGQGLEFLIYFQGNSAPDKSGLPSDRFSAERTGGSVSTLTIQRTQQEDSAVYLCASSLNPTGANYGYTFGSGTRLTVV.